The 15 T cell receptor beta chains below all came from one sample that was sequenced in a study of CD8+CD57+ T cells in acquired aplastic anemia. Genomic DNA, the template, was used for profiling of the TCR beta VDJ and CDR3. One entry per CDR3 protein results from TCRdb running MiXCR on the reads. The profile shows about 180,000 distinct CDR3 sequences, roughly 65% of them singletons. Sequenced patients had shown CD8+CD57+ cell expansion by flow cytometry. The sequencing sample was made of sorted CD4+, CD8+, or CD8+CD57+ T cells (not recorded which) from PBMCs. The receptors stem from a human donor with aplastic anemia.

At least ten counts were recorded for this clonotype. This chain uses TRBV9 with TRBJ2-7, with 9 bases aligning to TRBD2. The germline V gene has CDR1 SGDLS and CDR2 YYNGEE. This CDR3 spans 15 amino acids. V shed 4 bases, J shed 0 bases, and the junction held 5 bases outside the gene matches. CDR3 amino acids: CASSLSGGSSYEQYF. CDR3 nucleotides: TGTGCCAGCAGCTTAAGCGGGGGGTCCTCCTACGAGCAGTACTTC.

The chain recombines TRBV7-9 with TRBJ2-7, with 7 bases that match TRBD1. V lost 5 bases to trimming and J lost 0 bases; unmatched junction nucleotides: 7. The germline gives CDR1 SEHNR, CDR2 FQNEAQ (reference sequence). This CDR3 has 15 amino acids. CDR3 nucleotides: TGTGCCAGCAGCCCCCCCGGGACAGTCTCCTACGAGCAGTACTTC. Its protein product is CASSPPGTVSYEQYF.

V and J are TRBV29-1 and TRBJ2-1, with 9 bases fitting TRBD2. The CDR3 runs 14 residues. The J segment lost 5 bases and the V segment lost 6 bases, leaving 8 bases of the junction unmatched. From germline, CDR1 is SQVTM and CDR2 ANQGSEA. DNA for the CDR3: TGCAGCGTCGCGGGACTAGCTGCCCACAATGAGCAGTTCTTC. Translated, it gives CSVAGLAAHNEQFF.

The V and J genes are TRBV7-2 and TRBJ2-5; D remains ambiguous. V gave up 8 bases and J gave up 5 bases, with 9 bases separating them. This CDR3 region has 11 residues. Germline V gene lookup returns CDR1 SGHTA and CDR2 FQGNSA. CDR3 protein: CASSQTETQYF. CDR3 coding DNA: TGTGCCAGCTCTCAGACGGAGACCCAGTACTTC. Complete variable domain (other parts from reference TRBV7-2 and TRBJ2-5): GAGVSQSPSNKVTEKGKDVELRCDPISGHTALYWYRQSLGQGLEFLIYFQGNSAPDKSGLPSDRFSAERTGGSVSTLTIQRTQQEDSAVYLCASSQTETQYFGPGTRLLVL.

As to this clonotype: A read error may produce the germline difference seen at one junction end. The chain has TRBV7-9 and TRBJ2-7; TRBD2 is a possible D gene (5 bases). Germline loops: CDR1 SEHNR, CDR2 FQNEAQ (reference sequence). The CDR3 length is 15 residues. CDR3 in DNA: TGTGCCAGCAGCCTAGCAGCGCGGATTTCCTACGAGCAGTACTTC. Translating gives CASSLAARISYEQYF.

The chain joins TRBV5-1 to TRBJ1-4, with D perhaps matching TRBD1 (5 bases). The CDR3 runs 13 residues. Germline loops: CDR1 SGHRS, CDR2 YFSETQ. Trimming removed 0 bases from V and 6 bases from J, with 6 bases in between. CDR3 sequence: CASSLARDEKLFF. The CDR3 nucleotides read TGCGCCAGCAGCTTGGCCAGGGATGAAAAACTGTTTTTT.

The rearrangement links TRBV5-6 to TRBJ1-6; D is possibly TRBD1 (5 bases). CDR3 length: 14 amino acids. The germline CDR1 and CDR2 sequences are SGHDT and YYEEEE. The V end was cut by 0 bases, the J end by 9 bases, with 10 bases between. CDR3 region: CASSLGLGGSPLHF. The CDR3 nucleotides are TGTGCCAGCAGCTTGGGGCTTGGGGGTTCACCCCTCCACTTT. The full variable domain, completed using reference TRBV5-6 and TRBJ1-6, is DAGVTQSPTHLIKTRGQQVTLRCSPKSGHDTVSWYQQALGQGPQFIFQYYEEEERQRGNFPDRFSGHQFPNYSSELNVNALLLGDSALYLCASSLGLGGSPLHFGNGTRLTVT.

The rearrangement uses TRBV7-9 and TRBJ1-2; 7 bases fit TRBD1. V trimming: 7 bases; J trimming: 12 bases; junction bases outside the gene matches: 11. The CDR3 is 12 residues long. Germline V lookup: CDR1 SEHNR, CDR2 FQNEAQ (reference sequence). The CDR3, as DNA: TGTGCCAGCACCCAGATCCCAGGGGGAGACACCTTC. Translation: CASTQIPGGDTF.

The V call is TRBV4-1, the J call TRBJ1-2; D might be TRBD1 (6 bases). Germline assignment: CDR1 MGHRA and CDR2 YSYEKL. The CDR3 length is 16 residues. Trimming shortened V by 0 bases and J by 2 bases, and 13 bases separated the two germline ends. CDR3 coding DNA: TGCGCCAGCAGCCAAGATGGAGGGGGGGCGAACTATGGCTACACCTTC. It is translated as CASSQDGGGANYGYTF.

The CDR3 DNA reads as TGCAGTGCTAGAGTAGGGCAGAAAGATACGCAGTATTTT. It specifies CSARVGQKDTQYF. V and J are TRBV20-1 and TRBJ2-3; D gene ambiguous. The CDR3 length is 13 residues. The V gene lost 1 base and the J gene lost 5 bases, with 10 bases spanning the gap. Germline CDR1 reads DFQATT; CDR2 reads SNEGSKA (reference sequence).

The sample holds many counts of this clonotype. The rearrangement links TRBV6-1 to TRBJ1-2; the D is unclear. The CDR3 spans 12 residues. The V end was cut by 1 base, the J end by 8 bases, with 8 bases between. The germline gives CDR1 MNHNS, CDR2 SASEGT. The CDR3 DNA follows: TGTGCCAGCAGTGAAGGGGCGTGGGGCTACACCTTC. Amino acids: CASSEGAWGYTF.

This clonotype was observed a single time. The genes are TRBV10-3 and TRBJ1-1, with D perhaps matching TRBD1 (6 bases). Germline V gene data show CDR1 as ENHRY and CDR2 as SYGVKD. The CDR3 is 17 amino acids. Trimming took 0 bases from V and 5 from J, leaving 19 bases between them. The chain's CDR3 is CAISESSFFGGATEAFF. CDR3 in DNA: TGTGCCATCAGTGAGTCGTCATTTTTCGGGGGGGCAACTGAAGCTTTCTTT.

This clonotype was seen at least ten times. The rearrangement uses TRBV9 and TRBJ1-4; 8 bases map to TRBD1. The germline gives CDR1 SGDLS, CDR2 YYNGEE. The CDR3 loop spans 14 amino acids. V lost 4 bases, J lost 7 bases, and 6 bases stayed unmatched. This CDR3 reads CASSPRTGREKLFF. The CDR3 coding sequence is TGTGCCAGCAGCCCCCGGACAGGGCGTGAAAAACTGTTTTTT.

This sequence joins TRBV5-1 and TRBJ2-3, with unresolved D. The CDR3 extends over 11 amino acids. The germline V and J ends were trimmed by 4 bases and 6 bases, with 6 bases remaining between them. Germline CDR1 SGHRS, CDR2 YFSETQ. CDR3 protein: CASSNSDTQYF. CDR3 nucleotides: TGCGCCAGCAGCAATAGCGATACGCAGTATTTT.

The chain recombines TRBV7-9 with TRBJ2-7; the D gene is possibly TRBD2 (7 bases). This CDR3 comprises 14 residues. Germline V gene sequence: CDR1 SEHNR, CDR2 FQNEAQ (reference sequence). Deletions cut 8 bases from V and 2 bases from J, with 16 bases between. The CDR3 sequence: CASGGDQGTYEQYF. CDR3 nucleotide sequence: TGTGCCAGCGGGGGGGATCAGGGGACCTACGAGCAGTACTTC.